This TCR beta chain was sequenced for a study of T cell repertoires in breast cancer. Study as a whole: Tumors, lymph nodes and blood came from breast cancer patients, plus healthy blood. Most of the 20 or so tumors had ER+/PR+ status.

Study-wide results and caveats: TCR overlap with tumor was roughly 8.3% in involved nodes and around 2% in tumor-free nodes. Genuine antitumor clones may have been lost with singletons or partial tumor sampling.

A word on this clonotype: Its antigen remains unidentified.

In germline, CDR1 is LGHDT, CDR2 YNNKEL (reference sequence). After removal of 4 bases from V and 4 bases from J, the junction contained 5 bases not matched to a gene. CDR3 length equals 14 residues. Unpaired genes were suppressed by blocking oligonucleotides during a second nested PCR. TCRdb reprocessed the emulsion pairing reads with MiXCR, giving one entry per CDR3 protein. The sample includes nearly 40,000 distinct CDR3 sequences, 35% to 50% of them seen just once. Primers covering all TCR V genes were used in emulsion RT-PCR on CD8+ T cells. This sequence was found in a pool of human donors with breast cancer or a healthy control (not recorded which). The chain recombines TRBV3-1 with TRBJ2-3; 7 bases map to TRBD1. The sequenced sample consisted of CD8+ T cells. Here the CDR3 reads CASSLRQGADTQYF. The CDR3 nucleotides read TGTGCCAGCAGCCTTCGACAGGGCGCAGATACGCAGTATTTT.